This TCR beta chain comes out of a study of T cell changes during pregnancy in multiple sclerosis. Generated by immunoSEQ multiplex PCR, the TCRdb table keeps only in-frame clones and is missing some. The sample lists approximately 66,000 clones, 85% to 95% occurring once. The CDR3 extends over 13 amino acids. Germline V CDR1 and CDR2: SSHAT, FNYEAQ (reference sequence). Of note for this clone: Sequence at one end of the junction differs from germline and may be a read error.

The specimen was peripheral blood, collected in the third trimester of pregnancy. The TCR comes from a female donor in good health, enrolled as a control in a pregnancy study. The gene calls are TRBV7-7 and TRBJ2-3; TRBD2 is a possible D gene (6 bases). The CDR3 nucleotides are TGTGCTAGCAGCTTCGGGACTGGAGATACGCAGTATTTT. Protein sequence: CASSFGTGDTQYF. Together with reference TRBV7-7 and TRBJ2-3, the CDR3 gives the full variable domain: GAGVSQSPRYKVTKRGQDVTLRCDPISSHATLYWYQQALGQGPEFLTYFNYEAQPDKSGLPSDRFSAERPEGSISTLTIQRTEQRDSAMYRCASSFGTGDTQYFGPGTRLTVL.